This T cell receptor (beta chain) derives from a study of OX40 agonist ivuxolimab in advanced cancers. After removal of 6 bases from V and 5 bases from J, the junction contained 6 bases not matched to a gene. This CDR3 is 15 amino acids long. Germline V gives CDR1 MDHEN, CDR2 SYDVKM. Generated by immunoSEQ multiplex PCR, the TCRdb table keeps only in-frame clones and is missing some. The data contain tens of thousands of clones, over 80% of them singletons. This TCR was sampled from an adult with an advanced solid tumor such as melanoma, head and neck, liver or kidney cancer. Sequencing was performed on CD4+ or CD8+ T cells sorted from blood, taken in a trial of the OX40 agonist ivuxolimab. The chain recombines TRBV28 with TRBJ2-2; TRBD1 aligns across 10 bases. As DNA, the CDR3 is TGTGCCAGCAGGAGACAGGGGGCTGGGACCGGGGAGCTGTTTTTT. It translates to CASRRQGAGTGELFF.